The 19 T cell receptor beta chains below all came from one sample that was sequenced in a study of patients and donors after allogeneic stem cell transplantation. TCRdb independently ran MiXCR on the RT-PCR reads; one entry per CDR3 protein. The table has a few hundred thousand distinct CDR3 sequences, 12% to 15% seen once; the top ten hold more than 9%. Sequenced input: blood, either unsorted or a sorted T cell fraction (not recorded which). All receptors come from a human donor who was either an allogeneic HSCT recipient or a stem cell or donor lymphocyte infusion donor (not recorded which). It is not recorded whose cells these are; they may come from a transplant donor.

Ten or more counts support this clonotype. This rearrangement joins TRBV27 to TRBJ2-1; D is unclear. V was clipped by 4 bases and J by 6 bases, with 16 bases between them. The CDR3 is 15 residues long. The germline V gene has CDR1 MNHEY and CDR2 SMNVEV (reference sequence). The CDR3 here is CASSSRRHVGNEQFF. The CDR3 region has the DNA TGTGCCAGCAGTTCCCGCCGACACGTGGGCAATGAGCAGTTCTTC.

This clonotype was detected only a few times. The CDR3 reads CAISGDGAGIQETQYF. CDR3 DNA sequence: TGTGCCATCAGTGGCGATGGCGCAGGTATCCAAGAGACCCAGTACTTC. The genes are TRBV10-3 and TRBJ2-5; D gene uncertain. The CDR3 consists of 16 residues. CDR1 and CDR2 from the germline V gene are ENHRY and SYGVKD. V lost 4 bases, J lost 1 base, and 16 bases lay in between.

The chain employs TRBV5-1 and TRBJ2-6, with D perhaps TRBD1 (5 bases). The V gene lost 1 base and the J gene lost 1 base, with 12 bases spanning the gap. The length of the CDR3 is 17 residues. Germline V gene sequence: CDR1 SGHRS, CDR2 YFSETQ. CDR3 coding DNA: TGCGCCAGCAGCTTGACAGGACGGCCATCTGGGGCCAACGTCCTGACTTTC. Residues: CASSLTGRPSGANVLTF.

This clonotype was picked up many times. The V call is TRBV30, the J call TRBJ2-7, with TRBD1 matching over 11 bases. The CDR3 covers 13 residues. Germline V CDR1 and CDR2: GTSNPN, SVGIG (reference sequence). With 5 bases clipped from V and 3 bases from J, the junction kept 3 bases outside the gene matches. CDR3 residues: CAWGDRGDYEQYF. CDR3 nucleotide sequence: TGTGCCTGGGGGGACAGGGGGGACTACGAGCAGTACTTC.

This clonotype was detected only a few times. The chain has TRBV27 and TRBJ1-6; the D is unclear. This CDR3 has 17 amino acids. CDR1 and CDR2 (germline): MNHEY, SMNVEV (reference sequence). V was cut by 1 base and J by 5 bases, with 15 bases left in between. CDR3 residues: CASSLYWRGSNNSPLHF. The DNA for the CDR3 is TGTGCCAGCAGTTTATACTGGCGGGGATCTAATAATTCACCCCTCCACTTT.

Written as DNA, the CDR3 is TGTGCCTGGAGTTCGCAGGTGGGAGAGGCTTTCTTT. Translated, it gives CAWSSQVGEAFF. The chain employs TRBV30 and TRBJ1-1; D gene uncertain. V lost 2 bases and J 11 bases, leaving 15 bases between the germline ends. This CDR3 is 12 amino acids long. Germline CDR1 is GTSNPN and CDR2 is SVGIG (reference sequence).

Ten or more counts support this clonotype. V gene TRBV5-1 combines with J gene TRBJ2-1, with D unclear. Germline assignment: CDR1 SGHRS and CDR2 YFSETQ. V dropped 0 bases and J dropped 9 bases, with 10 bases sitting between them. This CDR3 is 13 amino acids long. The CDR3 nucleotides are TGCGCCAGCAGCTTGGCCTGGGAAGGTGAGCAGTTCTTC. Protein sequence: CASSLAWEGEQFF. The full variable domain, completed using reference TRBV5-1 and TRBJ2-1, is KAGVTQTPRYLIKTRGQQVTLSCSPISGHRSVSWYQQTPGQGLQFLFEYFSETQRNKGNFPGRFSGRQFSNSRSEMNVSTLELGDSALYLCASSLAWEGEQFFGPGTRLTVL.

This clonotype came up a few times. The chain employs TRBV11-1 and TRBJ2-7; a possible D gene is TRBD1 (6 bases). V dropped 6 bases and J dropped 4 bases, with 10 bases sitting between them. Per the germline V gene, CDR1 is SGHAT and CDR2 is FQDESV (reference sequence). The CDR3 runs 12 residues. This CDR3 reads CASSTDRYEQYF. The DNA of the CDR3 is TGTGCCAGCAGTACTGACAGGTACGAGCAGTACTTC.

The chain employs TRBV6-5 and TRBJ2-7; 8 bases agree with TRBD2. Germline CDR1 MNHEY, CDR2 SVGAGI. Unmatched junction bases numbered 11, after V lost 0 bases and J lost 1 base. The CDR3 has 18 residues. The CDR3 protein is CASSYSIRPGGVSYEQYF. In DNA, the CDR3 is TGTGCCAGCAGTTACTCGATTCGTCCCGGGGGGGTGTCCTACGAGCAGTACTTC.

A few counts support this clonotype. The J gene is TRBJ1-1, the V gene TRBV14; 7 nucleotides match TRBD1. The CDR3 spans 13 residues. Germline CDR1 and CDR2: SGHDN and FVKESK. Losses at the gene ends were 1 base for V and 6 bases for J; bases not matched to a gene: 2. CDR3 amino acids: CASSQVTGAEAFF. The CDR3 coding sequence is TGTGCCAGCAGCCAAGTAACAGGGGCTGAAGCTTTCTTT.

The chain is built from TRBV20-1 and TRBJ2-2, with 7 positions matching TRBD1. V lost 1 base, J lost 1 base, and 6 bases stayed unmatched. This CDR3 comprises 16 residues. Germline V lookup: CDR1 DFQATT, CDR2 SNEGSKA (reference sequence). The DNA of the CDR3 is TGCAGTGCTAGAGGGACAGGACAAAGGAACACCGGGGAGCTGTTTTTT. Its translation: CSARGTGQRNTGELFF.

The V call is TRBV5-1, the J call TRBJ2-2; 8 bases match TRBD2. With 6 bases clipped from V and 2 bases from J, the junction kept 6 bases outside the gene matches. Germline CDR1 reads SGHRS; CDR2 reads YFSETQ. The CDR3 spans 15 residues. The CDR3 DNA reads as TGCGCCAGCACGCCCCTAGCGGGCAACACCGGGGAGCTGTTTTTT. It yields the protein CASTPLAGNTGELFF.

This sequence joins TRBV7-9 and TRBJ2-3; TRBD2 matches at 9 bases. J gave up 3 bases and V 7 bases, and 5 bases lay outside the gene matches. The germline V gene has CDR1 SEHNR and CDR2 FQNEAQ (reference sequence). The CDR3 loop spans 14 amino acids. In DNA form, the CDR3 reads TGTGCCAGCATGCAAGCGGGGGGAACAGATACGCAGTATTTT. Its protein product is CASMQAGGTDTQYF.

The genes are TRBV19 and TRBJ2-1; D possibly matches TRBD1 or TRBD2 (5 bases each). The germline V gene encodes CDR1 LNHDA and CDR2 SQIVND (reference sequence). V was clipped by 4 bases and J by 10 bases, with 8 bases between them. This CDR3 comprises 11 residues. CDR3 bases: TGTGCCAGTAGTAAGTGGGACGAGCAGTTCTTC. This gives the protein CASSKWDEQFF.

V is TRBV3-1 and J is TRBJ1-2; D gene uncertain. V shed 0 bases and J shed 4 bases, with 9 bases lying between them. The CDR3 has 14 residues. In germline, CDR1 is LGHDT, CDR2 YNNKEL (reference sequence). The CDR3 DNA sequence: TGTGCCAGCAGCCAAGATCCTCCCTTCTATGGCTACACCTTC. This encodes CASSQDPPFYGYTF.

This clonotype was found a few times. In DNA, the CDR3 is TGTGCCAGCAGCCTCACCGGGACCTACAATGAGCAGTTCTTC. It translates to CASSLTGTYNEQFF. The chain combines TRBV7-6 with TRBJ2-1, with D possibly TRBD2 on 5 matching bases. The CDR3 runs 14 residues. Germline V gives CDR1 SGHVS, CDR2 FNYEAQ. Trimming took off 5 bases at V and 2 bases at J, with 10 bases between the two ends.

This clonotype was detected ten times or more. The chain recombines TRBV20-1 with TRBJ2-7, with 9 bases aligning to TRBD1. Germline V gene sequence: CDR1 DFQATT, CDR2 SNEGSKA (reference sequence). V shed 0 bases, J shed 3 bases, and the junction held 6 bases outside the gene matches. This CDR3 spans 15 amino acids. CDR3 sequence: CSARDSWTGVYEQYF. For the CDR3, the DNA is TGCAGTGCTAGAGATTCCTGGACAGGGGTCTACGAGCAGTACTTC.

V gene TRBV2 combines with J gene TRBJ1-6, with 9 bases identical to TRBD1. The CDR3 extends over 17 amino acids. The trim removed 6 bases at V and 0 bases at J, leaving 6 bases unmatched. Germline CDR1 reads SNHLY; CDR2 reads FYNNEI. The DNA of the CDR3 is TGTGCCAGCAGAACTGGGACAGGGAGCTCCTATAATTCACCCCTCCACTTT. Its translation is CASRTGTGSSYNSPLHF. The entire variable domain, with the rest obtained from reference TRBV2 and TRBJ1-6, is as follows: EPEVTQTPSHQVTQMGQEVILRCVPISNHLYFYWYRQILGQKVEFLVSFYNNEISEKSEIFDDQFSVERPDGSNFTLKIRSTKLEDSAMYFCASRTGTGSSYNSPLHFGNGTRLTVT.

The chain uses TRBV29-1 and TRBJ1-2, with D tentatively TRBD1 (6 bases). Germline values: CDR1 SQVTM, CDR2 ANQGSEA. V lost 7 bases and J lost 7, with 16 bases in between. The CDR3 covers 12 residues. CDR3 sequence (DNA): TGCAGCGCTGGGGGGCACGCTTTTGGCTACACCTTC. Translation gives CSAGGHAFGYTF. Based on the CDR3 plus reference TRBV29-1 and TRBJ1-2, the full variable domain is SAVISQKPSRDICQRGTSLTIQCQVDSQVTMMFWYRQQPGQSLTLIATANQGSEATYESGFVIDKFPISRPNLTFSTLTVSNMSPEDSSIYLCSAGGHAFGYTFGSGTRLTVV.